The sequence of this T cell receptor (beta chain) was determined in a study of blood T cell repertoires in COVID-19. Study-level background: From the United States, Italy and Spain came samples of acute and convalescent COVID-19. Nucleic acid was either cDNA or gDNA, and it came from T cells, B-cell-depleted T cells, or PBMCs.

This clone occurred once. This CDR3 has 16 residues. Germline V gene sequence: CDR1 SGHVS, CDR2 FNYEAQ. Trimming took off 5 bases at V and 5 bases at J, with 18 bases between the two ends. In the source study's methods: Reference gene primer amplification gave estimated nucleated cell counts. Sequencing used immunoSEQ multiplex PCR; TCRdb keeps in-frame clones, though not all of them. For V, J and clone size, that table is used; D and trimming come from the DNA. Of about 500,000 clones listed, 85% to 90% were seen once; the top ten hold 7.8%. Seattle researchers signed up patients amid active infection and tracked them longitudinally.

The chain recombines TRBV7-6 with TRBJ1-4; TRBD1 is a possible D gene (6 bases). The origin of this receptor is a woman aged 50 to 60 with COVID-19, enrolled during active disease. Sequences were obtained from peripheral blood. Here the CDR3 reads CASSTPVGAGNEKLFF. The CDR3 coding sequence is TGTGCCAGCAGCACACCGGTGGGGGCAGGCAATGAAAAACTGTTTTTT.